Below, 29 T cell receptor beta chains from the same sample are listed, as sequenced in a study of control samples from healthy donors and cancer patients. The protocol was immunoSEQ multiplex PCR, while the TCRdb copy is restricted to in-frame clones and leaves out a portion. The sample includes 110,000 to 150,000 clones, about 89% of them seen just once. Material for sequencing was blood. The origin of the receptors is a man aged 18 to 35 in good health.

V is TRBV18 and J is TRBJ1-1; the D gene is possibly TRBD1 (6 bases). The V end was cut by 4 bases, the J end by 5 bases, with 20 bases between. The germline CDR1 and CDR2 sequences are KGHSH and LQKENI. The CDR3 consists of 16 residues. The CDR3 DNA reads as TGTGCCAGCTCACTGCAGGGGTTTACGGTATATACTGAAGCTTTCTTT. This translates into CASSLQGFTVYTEAFF.

This chain joins TRBV7-9 and TRBJ2-7; maybe TRBD2 (5 bases). CDR1 is SEHNR, CDR2 FQNEAQ, per germline (reference sequence). The CDR3 has 13 residues. Trimming shortened V by 1 base and J by 3 bases, and 7 bases separated the two germline ends. The CDR3 region is CASSLGRGYEQYF. For the CDR3, the DNA is TGTGCCAGCAGCTTAGGTCGGGGCTACGAGCAGTACTTC. Using reference TRBV7-9 and TRBJ2-7 for the parts outside the CDR3, the full variable domain is DTGVSQNPRHKITKRGQNVTFRCDPISEHNRLYWYRQTLGQGPEFLTYFQNEAQLEKSRLLSDRFSAERPKGSFSTLEIQRTEQGDSAMYLCASSLGRGYEQYFGPGTRLTVT.

The chain carries TRBV7-6 and TRBJ2-7, with a weak D call TRBD2 (5 bases). Trimming removed 4 bases at V and 6 bases at J, with 16 bases between. CDR1 is SGHVS and CDR2 is FNYEAQ in the germline V gene. This CDR3 has 14 residues. The CDR3 spells CASSSIRPGGEQYF. CDR3 nucleotide sequence: TGTGCCAGCAGCTCCATACGCCCTGGAGGCGAGCAGTACTTC.

The chain links TRBV3-1 (or the pseudogene TRBV3-2) to TRBJ2-1; 11 bases align to TRBD2. With V trimmed by 3 bases and J by 6 bases, 4 bases remained unmatched. Germline CDR1 reads LGHDT; CDR2 reads YNNKEL (reference sequence). This CDR3 is 15 amino acids long. In nucleotides, the CDR3 is TGTGCCAGCAGCCATATAGCGGGGGGGCCCAATGAGCAGTTCTTC. Protein product: CASSHIAGGPNEQFF.

V is TRBV24-1 and J is TRBJ1-5; tentative D call: TRBD1 (5 bases). Trimming removed 10 bases at V and 0 bases at J, with 9 bases between. CDR1 is KGHDR and CDR2 is SFDVKD in the germline V gene. The CDR3 sequence is 13 residues long. This chain's CDR3 is CATRDGSNQPQHF. The CDR3 DNA follows: TGTGCCACTCGGGACGGTAGCAATCAGCCCCAGCATTTT.

This clone was seen just once. The rearrangement links TRBV9 to TRBJ1-1; no definite D call. The germline CDR1 and CDR2 sequences are SGDLS and YYNGEE. The CDR3 runs to 14 residues. The ends were cut back, 3 bases at V and 2 bases at J, with 11 bases in the middle. CDR3 amino acids: CASSETEINTEAFF. In nucleotides, the CDR3 is TGTGCCAGCAGCGAAACAGAGATAAACACTGAAGCTTTCTTT.

This chain links TRBV5-1 with TRBJ1-5, with 9 bases fitting TRBD1. Germline CDR1 reads SGHRS; CDR2 reads YFSETQ. The CDR3 consists of 14 residues. J gave up 6 bases and V 2 bases, and 3 bases lay outside the gene matches. The CDR3 nucleotides are TGCGCCAGCAGCTTAACAGGGGGCTCTCAGCCCCAGCATTTT. Its translation is CASSLTGGSQPQHF. Full variable domain (missing parts from reference TRBV5-1 and TRBJ1-5): KAGVTQTPRYLIKTRGQQVTLSCSPISGHRSVSWYQQTPGQGLQFLFEYFSETQRNKGNFPGRFSGRQFSNSRSEMNVSTLELGDSALYLCASSLTGGSQPQHFGDGTRLSIL.

The J gene is TRBJ1-2, the V gene TRBV3-1 (or the pseudogene TRBV3-2), with 7 bases aligning to TRBD1. Germline lookup yields CDR1 LGHDT and CDR2 YNNKEL (reference sequence). The V segment lost 0 bases and the J segment 4 bases; nucleotides outside the gene matches: 8. The CDR3 runs 16 residues. CDR3 in DNA: TGTGCCAGCAGCCAAGATCCCAGGGGGTCTGGCTATGGCTACACCTTC. Amino acid sequence: CASSQDPRGSGYGYTF.

This clone was recorded a few times. The rearrangement links TRBV4-1 to TRBJ2-7; 10 positions agree with TRBD2. The CDR3 is 16 amino acids. In germline, CDR1 is MGHRA, CDR2 YSYEKL. V lost 4 bases and J lost 4; bases outside the gene matches: 10. The CDR3: CASSREPGLAKYEQYF. The CDR3 DNA reads TGCGCCAGCAGCCGGGAGCCGGGACTAGCGAAGTACGAGCAGTACTTC.

The rearrangement joins TRBV5-1 to TRBJ2-3; TRBD2 matches 9 bases. V lost 4 bases to trimming and J lost 0 bases; unmatched junction nucleotides: 6. Germline loops: CDR1 SGHRS, CDR2 YFSETQ. The CDR3 loop spans 16 amino acids. The CDR3 DNA sequence: TGCGCCAGCAGCCGTAGCGGGGGAGGGAGCACAGATACGCAGTATTTT. Translating gives CASSRSGGGSTDTQYF.

The chain employs TRBV6-5 and TRBJ2-4; the D is unclear. Trimming shortened V by 7 bases and J by 0 bases, and 13 bases separated the two germline ends. The CDR3 loop spans 15 amino acids. CDR1 is MNHEY, CDR2 SVGAGI, per germline. The CDR3 here is CASNQIRLAKNIQYF. The CDR3 region has the DNA TGTGCCAGCAATCAGATCAGGCTAGCCAAAAACATTCAGTACTTC.

The chain couples TRBV19 to TRBJ1-1, with D uncertain. V gave up 2 bases and J gave up 5 bases, with 6 bases separating them. This CDR3 is built from 12 residues. CDR1 is LNHDA and CDR2 is SQIVND in the germline V gene (reference sequence). The DNA for the CDR3 is TGTGCCAGTAGTATATTGGGGACTGAAGCTTTCTTT. Translation: CASSILGTEAFF. The variable domain in full, with the rest retrieved from reference TRBV19 and TRBJ1-1, is DGGITQSPKYLFRKEGQNVTLSCEQNLNHDAMYWYRQDPGQGLRLIYYSQIVNDFQKGDIAEGYSVSREKKESFPLTVTSAQKNPTAFYLCASSILGTEAFFGQGTRLTVV.

The chain joins TRBV6-1 to TRBJ1-6; a possible D gene is TRBD1 (6 bases). Trimming took off 3 bases at V and 9 bases at J, with 15 bases between the two ends. Germline CDR1 is MNHNS and CDR2 is SASEGT. CDR3 length: 15 residues. The CDR3 sequence is CASSDGGRAGSPLHF. The CDR3, as DNA: TGTGCCAGCAGTGACGGGGGGCGGGCCGGTTCACCCCTCCACTTT.

The V call is TRBV10-2, the J call TRBJ2-7; TRBD1 might be the D (5 bases). V was trimmed by 4 bases and J by 1 base, leaving 8 bases between them. Germline-derived CDR1 and CDR2 are WSHSY and SAAADI. The CDR3 runs 13 residues. CDR3 in DNA: TGCGCCAGCAGTGTGCAGGGATCCTACGAGCAGTACTTC. Translation gives CASSVQGSYEQYF.

The CDR3 DNA sequence: TGTGCCAGCAGTGTGGGCCGACAGGGTATCTACGAGCAGTACTTC. Residues: CASSVGRQGIYEQYF. The chain employs TRBV2 and TRBJ2-7, with 7 bases that match TRBD1. V lost 4 bases and J lost 3; bases outside the gene matches: 9. The CDR3 is 15 residues long. Germline CDR1 reads SNHLY; CDR2 reads FYNNEI.

This clone was detected once. This sequence joins TRBV29-1 and TRBJ2-5, with TRBD1 matching over 10 bases. The germline gives CDR1 SQVTM, CDR2 ANQGSEA. The J segment lost 7 bases and the V segment lost 6 bases, leaving 20 bases of the junction unmatched. The CDR3 is made up of 17 amino acids. The CDR3 DNA reads as TGCAGCGTCGCGGGAAGATCGGGACAGGGGCCTTACGGGACCCAGTACTTC. It encodes CSVAGRSGQGPYGTQYF.

This sequence joins TRBV19 and TRBJ2-3; unclear D gene. CDR1 is LNHDA and CDR2 is SQIVND in the germline V gene (reference sequence). V was cut by 5 bases and J by 2 bases, with 8 bases left in between. The CDR3 has 13 residues. The CDR3 DNA reads TGTGCCAGTAGTCCAGGTCACACAGATACGCAGTATTTT. Its translation is CASSPGHTDTQYF.

V and J are TRBV6-6 and TRBJ2-3, with D perhaps TRBD2 (7 bases). The ends were cut back, 5 bases at V and 2 bases at J, with 17 bases in the middle. The CDR3 is 16 residues long. Per germline, CDR1 MNHNY and CDR2 SVGAGI (reference sequence). This chain's CDR3 is CASSPITGGHTDTQYF. The CDR3 nucleotides read TGTGCCAGCAGTCCCATTACGGGGGGCCACACAGATACGCAGTATTTT.

J is TRBJ2-5 and V is TRBV5-6; D is undetermined. Germline V gene lookup returns CDR1 SGHDT and CDR2 YYEEEE. This CDR3 has 15 amino acids. Trimming took off 4 bases at V and 2 bases at J, with 15 bases between the two ends. The CDR3 sequence: CASSPGVGPQETQYF. CDR3 nucleotides: TGTGCCAGCAGCCCCGGCGTGGGCCCGCAAGAGACCCAGTACTTC.

This clone occurred once. The sample contains more than one DNA sequence encoding this CDR3. DNA of the CDR3: TGTGCCATCAGCCCGGGACAGCCCAATGAAAAACTGTTTTTT. Its translation: CAISPGQPNEKLFF. The chain links TRBV10-3 to TRBJ1-4, with 7 nucleotides matching TRBD1. This CDR3 spans 14 amino acids. The V segment lost 6 bases and the J segment 5 bases; nucleotides outside the gene matches: 6. Looked up from germline, CDR1 is ENHRY and CDR2 is SYGVKD.

The chain recombines TRBV10-3 with TRBJ2-3; TRBD2 aligns across 9 bases. CDR3 length: 15 residues. Germline V gives CDR1 ENHRY, CDR2 SYGVKD. The J segment lost 3 bases and the V segment lost 3 bases, leaving 4 bases of the junction unmatched. Here the CDR3 DNA reads TGTGCCATCAGTGATGGCGGGGGGGAAACAGATACGCAGTATTTT. As protein: CAISDGGGETDTQYF.

The chain is built from TRBV5-1 and TRBJ2-5, with D perhaps assigned TRBD1 or TRBD2 (5 bases each). This CDR3 has 14 amino acids. Germline values: CDR1 SGHRS, CDR2 YFSETQ. V was shortened by 1 base and J by 2 bases, with 9 bases between the two germline ends. For the CDR3, the DNA is TGCGCCAGCAGCTTGATGAGGGGTCAAGAGACCCAGTACTTC. This codes for CASSLMRGQETQYF.

The sample holds one count of this clone. The chain employs TRBV4-1 and TRBJ2-7, with no clear D. CDR3 length: 13 residues. Germline CDR1 MGHRA, CDR2 YSYEKL. The ends were cut back, 0 bases at V and 4 bases at J, with 7 bases in the middle. This CDR3 reads CASSQEVGYEQYF. The CDR3 region has the DNA TGCGCCAGCAGCCAAGAAGTAGGGTACGAGCAGTACTTC.

The V call is TRBV28, the J call TRBJ1-1, with 7 bases lining up with TRBD1. CDR3 length: 14 residues. Germline V CDR1 and CDR2: MDHEN, SYDVKM. The trim removed 10 bases at V and 5 bases at J, leaving 13 bases unmatched. This chain's CDR3 is CAIIPPGGGTEAFF. CDR3 nucleotides: TGTGCCATCATCCCTCCAGGGGGTGGGACTGAAGCTTTCTTT.

The genes are TRBV11-2 and TRBJ2-2; D gene uncertain. The CDR3 spans 16 residues. Germline V gives CDR1 SGHAT, CDR2 FQNNGV. V was clipped by 4 bases and J by 1 base, with 13 bases between them. Here the CDR3 DNA reads TGTGCCAGCAGCTCGATTAAAAGACAGAACACCGGGGAGCTGTTTTTT. Amino acid sequence: CASSSIKRQNTGELFF.

The rearrangement uses TRBV3-1 (or the pseudogene TRBV3-2) and TRBJ2-3, with D tentatively TRBD1 or TRBD2 (6 bases each). Germline V CDR1 and CDR2: LGHDT, YNNKEL (reference sequence). The V gene lost 0 bases and the J gene lost 1 base, with 11 bases spanning the gap. The CDR3 extends over 16 amino acids. The DNA for the CDR3 is TGTGCCAGCAGCCAAGACCCGGGGGCCGGCACAGATACGCAGTATTTT. Translated, it gives CASSQDPGAGTDTQYF.

J is TRBJ1-2 and V is TRBV6-5; D unresolved. Per germline, CDR1 MNHEY and CDR2 SVGAGI. V lost 5 bases, J lost 6 bases, and 13 bases lay in between. This CDR3 comprises 13 residues. The CDR3 region is CASSRRELDGYTF. The CDR3 DNA follows: TGTGCCAGCAGTCGTCGGGAATTAGATGGCTACACCTTC.

V is TRBV6-5 and J is TRBJ2-5, with D hard to call. V gave up 5 bases and J gave up 4 bases, with 5 bases separating them. The CDR3 spans 11 residues. The germline gives CDR1 MNHEY, CDR2 SVGAGI. The CDR3 spells CASSHPETQYF. The CDR3 nucleotides are TGTGCCAGCAGTCACCCAGAGACCCAGTACTTC.

V and J are TRBV30 and TRBJ2-3; D ambiguous. The CDR3 runs to 15 residues. Germline-derived CDR1 and CDR2 are GTSNPN and SVGIG (reference sequence). The ends were cut back, 0 bases at V and 0 bases at J, with 10 bases in the middle. CDR3 DNA sequence: TGTGCCTGGAGTGTACGCCAGGCTAGCACAGATACGCAGTATTTT. This sequence encodes CAWSVRQASTDTQYF.